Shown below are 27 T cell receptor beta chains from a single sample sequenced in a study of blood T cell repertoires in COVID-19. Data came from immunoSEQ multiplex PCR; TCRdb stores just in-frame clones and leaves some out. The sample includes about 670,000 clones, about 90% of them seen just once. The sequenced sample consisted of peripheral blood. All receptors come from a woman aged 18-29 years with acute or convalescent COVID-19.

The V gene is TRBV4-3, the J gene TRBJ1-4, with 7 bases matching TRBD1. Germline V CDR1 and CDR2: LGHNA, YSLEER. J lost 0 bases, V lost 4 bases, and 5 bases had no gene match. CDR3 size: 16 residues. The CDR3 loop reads CASSPSRGATNEKLFF. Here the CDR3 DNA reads TGCGCCAGCAGCCCTTCCAGGGGGGCAACTAATGAAAAACTGTTTTTT.

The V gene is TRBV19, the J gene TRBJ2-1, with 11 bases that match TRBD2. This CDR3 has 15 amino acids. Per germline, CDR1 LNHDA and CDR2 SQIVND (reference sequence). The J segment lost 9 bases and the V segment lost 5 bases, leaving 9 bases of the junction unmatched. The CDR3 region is CASSPNPGTSGEQFF. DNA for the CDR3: TGTGCCAGTAGTCCAAACCCTGGGACTAGCGGTGAGCAGTTCTTC.

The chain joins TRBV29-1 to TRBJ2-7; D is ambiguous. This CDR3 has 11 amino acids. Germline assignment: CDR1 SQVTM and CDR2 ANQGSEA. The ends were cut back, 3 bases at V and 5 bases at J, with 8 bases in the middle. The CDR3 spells CSVDYMNEQYF. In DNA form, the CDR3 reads TGCAGCGTTGATTACATGAACGAGCAGTACTTC.

The CDR3 region has the DNA TGTGCCAGCAGTCCCTCAGCCGGGAACTATGGCTACACCTTC. Translation gives CASSPSAGNYGYTF. J is TRBJ1-2 and V is TRBV6-4; no firm D call. V lost 5 bases and J lost 2, with 12 bases in between. Germline CDR1 and CDR2: MRHNA and SNTAGT. This CDR3 has 14 amino acids.

The CDR3: CAFHPGGAIYF. The CDR3 DNA sequence: TGTGCCTTTCACCCAGGGGGCGCCATATATTTT. The chain carries TRBV30 and TRBJ1-3; 8 positions match TRBD1. Trimming removed 7 bases from V and 11 bases from J; junction bases left unmatched: 7. Germline lookup yields CDR1 GTSNPN and CDR2 SVGIG (reference sequence). The CDR3 sequence is 11 residues long.

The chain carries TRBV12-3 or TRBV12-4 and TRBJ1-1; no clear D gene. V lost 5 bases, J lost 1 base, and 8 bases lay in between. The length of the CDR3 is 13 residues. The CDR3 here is CASSPLGNTEAFF. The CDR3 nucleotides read TGTGCCAGCAGTCCCCTAGGGAACACTGAAGCTTTCTTT.

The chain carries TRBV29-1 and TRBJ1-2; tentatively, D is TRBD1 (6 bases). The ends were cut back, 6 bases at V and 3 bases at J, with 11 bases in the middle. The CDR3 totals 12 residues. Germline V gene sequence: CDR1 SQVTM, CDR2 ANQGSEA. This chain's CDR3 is CSVRGSDYGYTF. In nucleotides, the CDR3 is TGCAGCGTGAGGGGGTCTGACTATGGCTACACCTTC.

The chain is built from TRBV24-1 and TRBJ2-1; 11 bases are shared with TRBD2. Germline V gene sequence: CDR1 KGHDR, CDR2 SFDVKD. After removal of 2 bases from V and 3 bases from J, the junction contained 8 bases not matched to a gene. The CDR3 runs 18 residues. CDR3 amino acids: CATSDSFPGLAVYNEQFF. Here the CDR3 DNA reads TGTGCCACCAGTGATTCCTTTCCGGGACTAGCGGTCTACAATGAGCAGTTCTTC.

As DNA, the CDR3 is TGTGCCAGCACCCGAACAGGGGGGGACTATGGCTACACCTTC. Translated: CASTRTGGDYGYTF. The chain is built from TRBV9 and TRBJ1-2; 8 bases align to TRBD1. Germline V gene data show CDR1 as SGDLS and CDR2 as YYNGEE. CDR3 length equals 14 residues. The J segment lost 3 bases and the V segment lost 6 bases, leaving 7 bases of the junction unmatched.

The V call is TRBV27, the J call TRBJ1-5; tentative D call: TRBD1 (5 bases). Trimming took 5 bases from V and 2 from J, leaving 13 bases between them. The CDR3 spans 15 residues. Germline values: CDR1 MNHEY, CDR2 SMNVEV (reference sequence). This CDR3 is CASSPRDLGNQPQHF. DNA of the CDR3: TGTGCCAGCAGTCCCCGGGACTTAGGCAATCAGCCCCAGCATTTT.

CDR3 region: CASSQTLSTDTQYF. The DNA of the CDR3 is TGTGCCAGCAGCCAAACCCTAAGCACAGATACGCAGTATTTT. The chain has TRBV3-1 (or the pseudogene TRBV3-2) and TRBJ2-3; D unresolved. V shed 2 bases and J shed 0 bases, with 6 bases lying between them. The CDR3 is 14 amino acids. CDR1 and CDR2 (germline): LGHDT, YNNKEL (reference sequence).

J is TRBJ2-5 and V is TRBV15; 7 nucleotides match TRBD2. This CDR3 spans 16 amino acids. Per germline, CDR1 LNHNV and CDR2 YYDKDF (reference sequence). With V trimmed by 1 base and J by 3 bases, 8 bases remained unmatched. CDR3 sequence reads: CATSRGILLAEETQYF. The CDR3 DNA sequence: TGTGCCACCAGCAGAGGTATTTTGCTAGCGGAAGAGACCCAGTACTTC.

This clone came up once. CDR3 region: CASSLGTSSYEQYF. The CDR3 bases are TGCGCCAGCAGCTTGGGGACAAGCTCCTACGAGCAGTACTTC. The chain couples TRBV5-1 to TRBJ2-7, with a tentative D call TRBD1 (5 bases). Deletions cut 0 bases from V and 0 bases from J, with 7 bases between. CDR3 length: 14 amino acids. Germline lookup yields CDR1 SGHRS and CDR2 YFSETQ.

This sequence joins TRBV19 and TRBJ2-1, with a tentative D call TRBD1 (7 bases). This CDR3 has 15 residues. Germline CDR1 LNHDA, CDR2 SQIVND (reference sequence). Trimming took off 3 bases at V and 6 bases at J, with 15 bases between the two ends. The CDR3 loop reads CASSMRQGGPNEQFF. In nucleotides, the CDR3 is TGTGCCAGTAGTATGAGACAGGGAGGACCCAATGAGCAGTTCTTC.

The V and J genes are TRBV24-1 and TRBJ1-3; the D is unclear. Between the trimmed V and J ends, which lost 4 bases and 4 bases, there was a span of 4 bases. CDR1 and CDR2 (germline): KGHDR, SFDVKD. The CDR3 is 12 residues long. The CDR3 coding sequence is TGTGCCACCAGTGACCCGGGAAACACCATATATTTT. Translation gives CATSDPGNTIYF.

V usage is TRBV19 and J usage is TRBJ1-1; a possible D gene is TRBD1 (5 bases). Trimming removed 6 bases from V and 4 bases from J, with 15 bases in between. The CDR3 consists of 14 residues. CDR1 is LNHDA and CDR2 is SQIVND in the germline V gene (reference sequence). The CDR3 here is CASSDVGAGTEAFF. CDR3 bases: TGTGCCAGTAGCGACGTTGGGGCCGGCACTGAAGCTTTCTTT.

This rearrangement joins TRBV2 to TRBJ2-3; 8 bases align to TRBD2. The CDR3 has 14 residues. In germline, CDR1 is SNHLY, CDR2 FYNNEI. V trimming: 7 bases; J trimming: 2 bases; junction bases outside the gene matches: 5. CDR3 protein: CASTLAGYTDTQYF. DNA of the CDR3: TGTGCCAGCACCCTAGCGGGTTACACAGATACGCAGTATTTT.

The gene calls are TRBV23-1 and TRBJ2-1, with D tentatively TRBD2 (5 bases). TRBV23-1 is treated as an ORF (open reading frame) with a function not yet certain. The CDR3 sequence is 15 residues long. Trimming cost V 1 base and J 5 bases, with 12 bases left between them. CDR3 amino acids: CASSQLPSWNNEQFF. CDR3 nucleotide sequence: TGCGCCAGCAGTCAATTGCCTAGCTGGAACAATGAGCAGTTCTTC.

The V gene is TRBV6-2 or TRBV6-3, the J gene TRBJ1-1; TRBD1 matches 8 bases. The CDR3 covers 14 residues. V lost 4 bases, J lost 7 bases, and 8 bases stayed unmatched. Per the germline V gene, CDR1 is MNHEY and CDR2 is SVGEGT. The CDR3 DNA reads TGTGCCAGCAGTTTCCCGGACAGGGACCATGAAGCTTTCTTT. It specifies CASSFPDRDHEAFF.

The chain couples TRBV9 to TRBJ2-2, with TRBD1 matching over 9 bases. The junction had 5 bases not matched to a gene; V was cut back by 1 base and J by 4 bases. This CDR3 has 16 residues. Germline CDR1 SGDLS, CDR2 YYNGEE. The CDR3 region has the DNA TGTGCCAGCAGCGTATTAAGGGACAGGGCCACCGGGGAGCTGTTTTTT. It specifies CASSVLRDRATGELFF. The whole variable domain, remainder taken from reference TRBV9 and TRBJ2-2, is DSGVTQTPKHLITATGQRVTLRCSPRSGDLSVYWYQQSLDQGLQFLIQYYNGEERAKGNILERFSAQQFPDLHSELNLSSLELGDSALYFCASSVLRDRATGELFFGEGSRLTVL.

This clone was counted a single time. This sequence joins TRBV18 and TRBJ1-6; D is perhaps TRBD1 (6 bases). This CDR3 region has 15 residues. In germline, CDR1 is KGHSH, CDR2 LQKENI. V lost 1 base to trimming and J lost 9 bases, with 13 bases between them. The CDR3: CASSPREGTSSPLHF. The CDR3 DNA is TGTGCCAGCTCACCACGTGAAGGGACAAGTTCACCCCTCCACTTT.

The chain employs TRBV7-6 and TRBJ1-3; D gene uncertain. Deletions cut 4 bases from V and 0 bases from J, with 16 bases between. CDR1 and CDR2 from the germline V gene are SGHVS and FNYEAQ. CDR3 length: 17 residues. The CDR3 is CASSSRSAAFSGNTIYF. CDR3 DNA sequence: TGTGCCAGCAGCTCACGAAGCGCGGCTTTCTCTGGAAACACCATATATTTT.

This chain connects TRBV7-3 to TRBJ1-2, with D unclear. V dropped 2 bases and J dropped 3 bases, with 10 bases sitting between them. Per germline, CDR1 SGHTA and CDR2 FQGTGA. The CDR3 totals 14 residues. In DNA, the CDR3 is TGTGCCAGCAGCTTAGCGGGGAGCGACTATGGCTACACCTTC. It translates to CASSLAGSDYGYTF.

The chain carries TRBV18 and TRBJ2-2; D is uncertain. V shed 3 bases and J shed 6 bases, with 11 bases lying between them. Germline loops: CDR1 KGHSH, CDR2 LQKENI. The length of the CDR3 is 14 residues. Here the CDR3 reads CASSPSRRAGELFF. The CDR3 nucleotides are TGTGCCAGCTCACCGAGCCGCCGGGCCGGGGAGCTGTTTTTT.

The CDR3 nucleotides read TGTGCCAGCAGTGAGGCGGGGGGCCAAGATACGCAGTATTTT. This sequence encodes CASSEAGGQDTQYF. The chain couples TRBV2 to TRBJ2-3, with 8 positions matching TRBD2. Germline V lookup: CDR1 SNHLY, CDR2 FYNNEI. The ends lost 3 bases at V and 5 bases at J; junction bases unmatched: 4. The CDR3 totals 14 residues.

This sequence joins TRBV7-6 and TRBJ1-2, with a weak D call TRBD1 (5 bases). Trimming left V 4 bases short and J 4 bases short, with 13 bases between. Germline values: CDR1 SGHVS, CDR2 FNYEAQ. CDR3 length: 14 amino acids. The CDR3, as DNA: TGTGCCAGCAGCTCGGTGGCGGGGGTCTATGGCTACACCTTC. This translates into CASSSVAGVYGYTF.

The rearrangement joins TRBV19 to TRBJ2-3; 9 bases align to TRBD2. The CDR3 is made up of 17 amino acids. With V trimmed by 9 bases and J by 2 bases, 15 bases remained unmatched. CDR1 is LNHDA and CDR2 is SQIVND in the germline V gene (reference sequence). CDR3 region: CASGGSSGVYFTDTQYF. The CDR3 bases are TGTGCCAGCGGCGGGTCTAGCGGGGTCTACTTCACAGATACGCAGTATTTT.